This TCR beta chain comes out of a study of T-cell reconstitution after alpha-beta-depleted transplantation in children. Construction of the TCRbeta library involved unique molecular identifiers. TCRdb reanalysed the PCR reads using MiXCR and keeps one entry per CDR3 protein. Counted here are hundreds of thousands of distinct CDR3 sequences, around 13% occurring once; the ten biggest clones make up about 0.77%. Study-wide points: The origin of alpha-beta T cells about two months after transplant was reportedly several hundred expanded graft clones. At day 60, the high TCRbeta diversity found in some patients originated from recipient T cells and thymic progenitors that had survived.

The CDR3 has 13 residues. V lost 5 bases and J 4 bases, leaving 13 bases between the germline ends. Germline V gene lookup returns CDR1 DFQATT and CDR2 SNEGSKA (reference sequence). Many counts were recorded for this clonotype. Its antigen is unidentified. The chain has TRBV20-1 and TRBJ2-3; D assignment may be TRBD1 or TRBD2 (5 bases each). The TCR originated in a girl aged 2-9 years with congenital amegakaryocytic thrombocytopenia, due to receive a stem cell transplant. The sample consisted of PBMCs, taken before TCRalphabeta/CD19-depleted stem cell transplant. Written as DNA, the CDR3 is TGCAGTGCTCCAGGGAGTGGGTCAGATACGCAGTATTTT. This gives the protein CSAPGSGSDTQYF.